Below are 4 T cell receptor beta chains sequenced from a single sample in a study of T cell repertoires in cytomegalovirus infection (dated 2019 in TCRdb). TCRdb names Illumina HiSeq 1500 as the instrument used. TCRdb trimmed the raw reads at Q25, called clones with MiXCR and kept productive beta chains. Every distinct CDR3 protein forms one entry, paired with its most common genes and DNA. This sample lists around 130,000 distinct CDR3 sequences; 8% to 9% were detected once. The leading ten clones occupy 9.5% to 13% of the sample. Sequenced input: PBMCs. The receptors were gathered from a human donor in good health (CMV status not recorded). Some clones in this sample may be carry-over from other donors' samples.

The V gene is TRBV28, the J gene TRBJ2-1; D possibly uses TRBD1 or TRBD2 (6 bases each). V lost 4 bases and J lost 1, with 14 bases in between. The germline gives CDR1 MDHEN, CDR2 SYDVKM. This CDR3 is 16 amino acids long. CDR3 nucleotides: TGTGCCAGCAGTTCCTTAGGGGGGCGGTCCTACAATGAGCAGTTCTTC. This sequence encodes CASSSLGGRSYNEQFF.

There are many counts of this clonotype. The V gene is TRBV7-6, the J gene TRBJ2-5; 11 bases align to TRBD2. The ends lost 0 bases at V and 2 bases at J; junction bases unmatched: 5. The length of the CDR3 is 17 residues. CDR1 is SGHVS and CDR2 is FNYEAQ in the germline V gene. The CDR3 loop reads CASSLAALAGGQETQYF. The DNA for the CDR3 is TGTGCCAGCAGCTTAGCGGCTTTAGCGGGGGGGCAAGAGACCCAGTACTTC.

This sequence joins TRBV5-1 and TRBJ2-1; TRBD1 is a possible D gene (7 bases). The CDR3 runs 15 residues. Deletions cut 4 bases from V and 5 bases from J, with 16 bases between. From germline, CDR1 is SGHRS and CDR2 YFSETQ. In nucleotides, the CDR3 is TGCGCCAGCAGCCGGGAGACAGGGAGCCACAATGAGCAGTTCTTC. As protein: CASSRETGSHNEQFF.

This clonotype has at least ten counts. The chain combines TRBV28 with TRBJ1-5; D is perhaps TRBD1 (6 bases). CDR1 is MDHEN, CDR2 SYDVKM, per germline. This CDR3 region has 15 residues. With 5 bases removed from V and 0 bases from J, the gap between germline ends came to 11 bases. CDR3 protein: CASSETGFSNQPQHF. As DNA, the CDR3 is TGTGCCAGCAGTGAAACAGGGTTTAGCAATCAGCCCCAGCATTTT.